These 11 T cell receptor beta chains were all obtained from the same sample, sequenced in a study of blood T cells in healthy people across ages. A J-beta primer mix and a sample-barcoded 5' primer were used in a second PCR of about 7 to 12 cycles. One entry per CDR3 protein results from TCRdb running MiXCR on the 5' RACE reads. The table records 800,000 to 1,000,000 distinct CDR3 sequences, around 48% of them present only once. Sequenced input: blood. The source is a man younger than 40 in good health.

This chain links TRBV4-2 with TRBJ2-4; a weak D match, TRBD2 (7 bases). Trimming removed 0 bases from V and 8 bases from J, with 17 bases in between. The length of the CDR3 is 16 residues. CDR1 is LGHNA, CDR2 YNFKEQ, per germline. The CDR3 DNA reads TGTGCCAGCAGCCAAGAGAGGGGGGGCCTCGGGGACATTCAGTACTTC. Protein product: CASSQERGGLGDIQYF.

CDR3 in DNA: TGTGCCAGCAGTGAGGGGGATTCGGGCAATCAGCCCCAGCATTTT. Translation gives CASSEGDSGNQPQHF. The chain carries TRBV9 and TRBJ1-5; D perhaps matches TRBD1 (6 bases). The ends were cut back, 5 bases at V and 2 bases at J, with 14 bases in the middle. Looked up from germline, CDR1 is SGDLS and CDR2 is YYNGEE. The CDR3 is 15 amino acids.

V gene TRBV12-3 or TRBV12-4 combines with J gene TRBJ1-1; a weak D match, TRBD1 (5 bases). The CDR3 has 15 residues. The V end lost 6 bases, the J end lost 1 base, and 15 bases lay between the germline ends. CDR3 bases: TGTGCCAGCAGGCGGCAGAGGGGCTCGAACACTGAAGCTTTCTTT. Translated: CASRRQRGSNTEAFF.

V usage is TRBV5-4 and J usage is TRBJ2-4, with TRBD1 matching 7 bases. The V gene's germline CDR1 is SGHNT and CDR2 YYREEE (reference sequence). CDR3 length equals 16 residues. The V segment lost 5 bases and the J segment 0 bases; nucleotides outside the gene matches: 8. In DNA form, the CDR3 reads TGTGCCAGCAGGACAGGGCCGGACCTAGCCAAAAACATTCAGTACTTC. Translation: CASRTGPDLAKNIQYF.

To note about this clonotype: A read error may account for a junction end that differs from germline. The chain is built from TRBV9 and TRBJ2-7; the D gene could be TRBD1 or TRBD2 (5 bases each). CDR1 and CDR2 from the germline V gene are SGDLS and YYNGEE. This CDR3 region has 14 residues. CDR3 nucleotide sequence: TGCGCCAGCAGCGGTGACAGCTCTCCCTACGAGCAGTACTTC. Translation: CASSGDSSPYEQYF.

The chain carries TRBV28 and TRBJ1-4; 8 nucleotides match TRBD1. CDR3 length equals 15 residues. In germline, CDR1 is MDHEN, CDR2 SYDVKM. Trimming cost V 2 bases and J 7 bases; bases outside gene matches: 6. The CDR3 DNA follows: TGTGCCAGCAGTTTACTTGGACAGGGTAGTGAAAAACTGTTTTTT. This encodes CASSLLGQGSEKLFF.

The chain is built from TRBV6-5 and TRBJ1-2; D perhaps matches TRBD1 (5 bases). The germline V gene encodes CDR1 MNHEY and CDR2 SVGAGI. The germline V and J ends were trimmed by 6 bases and 3 bases, with 8 bases remaining between them. The CDR3 length is 12 residues. The DNA of the CDR3 is TGTGCCAGCAGGACCAGGGACTATGGCTACACCTTC. It codes for CASRTRDYGYTF.

This clonotype was seen at least ten times. V gene TRBV7-2 combines with J gene TRBJ2-5; possibly TRBD1 for D (5 bases). Trimming took 2 bases from V and 5 from J, leaving 12 bases between them. The CDR3 has 14 residues. Germline assignment: CDR1 SGHTA and CDR2 FQGNSA. The CDR3 loop is CASSLMGHRETQYF. Written as DNA, the CDR3 is TGTGCCAGCAGCTTAATGGGGCACCGGGAGACCCAGTACTTC.

This clonotype was observed a single time. The V gene is TRBV7-6, the J gene TRBJ2-1, with D perhaps assigned TRBD1 or TRBD2 (6 bases each). This CDR3 is 16 amino acids long. Germline CDR1 reads SGHVS; CDR2 reads FNYEAQ. Trimming removed 4 bases at V and 8 bases at J, with 21 bases between. The CDR3 region is CASSSLQGGGYDEQFF. In nucleotides, the CDR3 is TGTGCCAGCAGCTCCCTACAAGGGGGAGGTTACGATGAGCAGTTCTTC.

The V and J genes are TRBV7-8 and TRBJ2-1, with D unclear. V was clipped by 4 bases and J by 5 bases, with 15 bases between them. CDR1 and CDR2 from the germline V gene are SGHVS and FQNEAQ. The CDR3 is made up of 15 amino acids. This CDR3 is CASSSVVTGHNEQFF. CDR3 DNA: TGTGCCAGCAGCTCCGTCGTGACTGGACACAATGAGCAGTTCTTC. The variable domain in full, completed from reference TRBV7-8 and TRBJ2-1, reads GAGVSQSPRYKVAKRGQDVALRCDPISGHVSLFWYQQALGQGPEFLTYFQNEAQLDKSGLPSDRFFAERPEGSVSTLKIQRTQQEDSAVYLCASSSVVTGHNEQFFGPGTRLTVL.

This clonotype appeared a single time. The chain is built from TRBV11-2 and TRBJ1-4; TRBD1 is a possible D gene (5 bases). Trimming removed 7 bases at V and 6 bases at J, with 12 bases between. CDR1 SGHAT and CDR2 FQNNGV come from the germline V gene. The CDR3 spans 13 residues. CDR3 amino acids: CASTSRGYEKLFF. CDR3 bases: TGTGCCAGCACCTCCCGGGGCTATGAAAAACTGTTTTTT.